This T cell receptor beta chain was profiled in a study of T cell responses to AZD1222 COVID-19 vaccine. Study-level points and caveats: The donor cohort was predominantly white British with a female majority, and clonal diversity may have been underestimated. Two AZD1222 administrations were followed by greater Spike-specific TCR breadth and depth. Only six people who got AZD1222 tested seropositive at baseline.

Details on this clone: What it recognizes is unknown.

Germline V lookup: CDR1 LGHDT, CDR2 YNNKEL (reference sequence). Losses at the gene ends were 6 bases for V and 0 bases for J; bases not matched to a gene: 10. CDR3 size: 17 residues. Clones were read by immunoSEQ multiplex PCR, and TCRdb kept only the in-frame ones, dropping some. The table lists approximately 70,000 clones, roughly 88% of them singletons. The specimen comprised peripheral blood, sampled 28 days after the second dose of the MenACWY control vaccine. The TCR sequence derives from an adult who received the MenACWY meningococcal vaccine as a control. V and J are TRBV3-1 (or the pseudogene TRBV3-2) and TRBJ1-4; TRBD1 agrees at 7 bases. The CDR3 reads CASSLTGASATNEKLFF. CDR3 coding DNA: TGTGCCAGCAGTCTAACAGGGGCGTCTGCAACTAATGAAAAACTGTTTTTT.